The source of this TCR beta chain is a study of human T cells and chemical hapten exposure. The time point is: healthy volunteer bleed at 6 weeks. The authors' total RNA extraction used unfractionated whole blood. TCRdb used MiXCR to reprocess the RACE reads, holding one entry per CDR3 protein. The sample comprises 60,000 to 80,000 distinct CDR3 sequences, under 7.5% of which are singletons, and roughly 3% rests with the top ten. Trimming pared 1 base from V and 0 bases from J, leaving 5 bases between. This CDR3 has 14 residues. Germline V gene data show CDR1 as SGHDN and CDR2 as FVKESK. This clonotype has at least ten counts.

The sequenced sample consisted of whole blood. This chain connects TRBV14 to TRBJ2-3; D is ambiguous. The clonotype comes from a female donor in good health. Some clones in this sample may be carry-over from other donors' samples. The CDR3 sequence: CASSQGISTDTQYF. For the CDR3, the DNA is TGTGCCAGCAGCCAAGGTATCAGCACAGATACGCAGTATTTT.